Included here is one TCR beta chain sequence, with context. Its matching antigen is unknown. The record originates from a study of beta chain features in type 1 diabetes. Findings and caveats of the study: Across all four CD4+ subsets, people with type 1 diabetes showed modestly shorter TCRB CDR3s.

Reverse transcribing all isolated RNA meant expressed TCRB transcripts were sequenced. Assay used: immunoSEQ multiplex PCR; TCRdb lists only in-frame clones, some missing. The sample includes 150,000 to 200,000 clones, over 55% of them seen just once. The germline CDR1 and CDR2 sequences are SGDLS and YYNGEE. CDR3 length equals 14 residues. Trimming took off 2 bases at V and 0 bases at J, with 8 bases between the two ends. The receptor was derived from a man aged 25 to 45 with type 1 diabetes. This sequence joins TRBV9 and TRBJ1-1; D remains unclear. The specimen was naive CD4+ T cells from blood. The chain's CDR3 is CASSVGSMNTEAFF. CDR3 sequence (DNA): TGTGCCAGCAGCGTGGGCAGCATGAACACTGAAGCTTTCTTT.